This entry concerns a single T cell receptor (beta chain). Data came from immunoSEQ multiplex PCR; TCRdb stores just in-frame clones and leaves some out. Of 200,000 or so clones in the sample, less than 90% were seen once. V lost 0 bases, J lost 4 bases, and 14 bases lay in between. CDR1 is SGHRS, CDR2 YFSETQ, per germline. The CDR3 runs to 16 residues. The record originates from a study of blood T cell repertoires in COVID-19. Study-level background: PBMCs, B-cell-depleted T cells, or T cells were the source of the cDNA or gDNA that made up the material.

The cohort comprised adults aged roughly 18 to 90 years residing in 20 to 30 US areas. Recovery among Cohort 3 donors was established by two negative PCRs, clearance, or symptom resolution. The sequencing input was PBMCs or T cells enriched from blood (not recorded which). This sequence joins TRBV5-1 and TRBJ2-1; D ambiguous. The receptor was isolated from a woman aged 25 to 39 who had recovered from COVID-19. The CDR3 here is CASSLEVSQIYNEQFF. The CDR3 DNA reads TGCGCCAGCAGCTTGGAAGTCTCGCAGATTTACAATGAGCAGTTCTTC. Full variable domain (missing parts from reference TRBV5-1 and TRBJ2-1): KAGVTQTPRYLIKTRGQQVTLSCSPISGHRSVSWYQQTPGQGLQFLFEYFSETQRNKGNFPGRFSGRQFSNSRSEMNVSTLELGDSALYLCASSLEVSQIYNEQFFGPGTRLTVL.